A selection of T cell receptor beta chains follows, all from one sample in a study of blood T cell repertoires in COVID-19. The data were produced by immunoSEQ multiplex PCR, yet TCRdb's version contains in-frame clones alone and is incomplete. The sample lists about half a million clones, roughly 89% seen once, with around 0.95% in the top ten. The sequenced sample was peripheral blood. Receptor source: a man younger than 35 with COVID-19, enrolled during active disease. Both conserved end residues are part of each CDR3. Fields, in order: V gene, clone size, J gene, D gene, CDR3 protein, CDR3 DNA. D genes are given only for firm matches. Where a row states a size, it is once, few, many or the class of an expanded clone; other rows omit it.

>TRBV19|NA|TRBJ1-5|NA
CASTNRENQPQHF
TGTGCCAGTACTAACAGGGAGAATCAGCCCCAGCATTTT
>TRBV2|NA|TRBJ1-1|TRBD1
CASRLDRGVGAFF
TGTGCCAGCAGACTGGACAGGGGTGTGGGAGCTTTCTTT
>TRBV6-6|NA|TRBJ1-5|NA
CASKFGRASNQPQHF
TGTGCCAGCAAGTTTGGGAGGGCAAGCAATCAGCCCCAGCATTTT
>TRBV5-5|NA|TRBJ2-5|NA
CASSLDLLGLNQQETQYF
TGTGCCAGCAGCTTGGACTTACTGGGACTGAATCAGCAAGAGACCCAGTACTTC
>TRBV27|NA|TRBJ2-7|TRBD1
CASSFTGTGGIDEQYF
TGTGCCAGCAGTTTTACTGGGACAGGGGGCATCGACGAGCAGTACTTC
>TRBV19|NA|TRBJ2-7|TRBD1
CASSMGWTGSYEQYF
TGTGCCAGTAGTATGGGGTGGACAGGGAGCTACGAGCAGTACTTC
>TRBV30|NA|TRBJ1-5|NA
CAWSLRDPNQPQHF
TGTGCCTGGAGTCTCAGGGATCCCAATCAGCCCCAGCATTTT
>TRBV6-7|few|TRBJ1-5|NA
CASTRDSGEPQHF
TGTGCCAGCACCCGAGATTCCGGGGAGCCCCAGCATTTT
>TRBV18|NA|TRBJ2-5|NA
CASFAQRDTTGETQYF
TGTGCCAGCTTCGCACAACGTGACACCACGGGGGAGACCCAGTACTTC
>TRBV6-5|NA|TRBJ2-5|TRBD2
CASSSTSGGALETQYF
TGTGCCAGCAGTTCCACTAGCGGGGGGGCTCTGGAGACCCAGTACTTC
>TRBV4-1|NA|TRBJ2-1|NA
CASSQGSSGYNEQFF
TGCGCCAGCAGCCAAGGTAGTAGCGGCTACAATGAGCAGTTCTTC
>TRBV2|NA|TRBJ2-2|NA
CATLDRPNTGELFF
TGTGCCACCTTAGACAGGCCGAACACCGGGGAGCTGTTTTTT
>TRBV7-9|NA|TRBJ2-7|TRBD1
CASSPQGTGAPYEQYF
TGTGCCAGCAGCCCCCAAGGGACAGGGGCTCCCTACGAGCAGTACTTC
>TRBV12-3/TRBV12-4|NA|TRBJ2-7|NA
CASSLTLTYEQYF
TGTGCCAGCAGCTTGACACTGACCTACGAGCAGTACTTC
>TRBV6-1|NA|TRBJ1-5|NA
CASSEYGQFSNQPQHF
TGTGCCAGCAGTGAATACGGACAGTTCAGCAATCAGCCCCAGCATTTT
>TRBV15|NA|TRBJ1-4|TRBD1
CATSRDRGREKLFF
TGTGCCACCAGCAGAGACAGGGGGAGAGAAAAACTGTTTTTT
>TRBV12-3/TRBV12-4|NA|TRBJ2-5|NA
CASSSLEKETQYF
TGTGCCAGCAGTTCTTTGGAGAAGGAGACCCAGTACTTC
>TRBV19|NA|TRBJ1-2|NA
CASSRFHTTSNYGYTF
TGTGCCAGCAGTCGGTTCCATACGACTTCTAACTATGGCTACACCTTC
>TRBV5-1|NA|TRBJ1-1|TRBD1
CASSSLQGAITEAFF
TGCGCCAGCAGCTCCCTCCAGGGGGCGATCACTGAAGCTTTCTTT
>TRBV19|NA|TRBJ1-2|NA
CASKLFQGTIYGYTF
TGTGCCAGTAAACTTTTTCAGGGGACGATCTATGGCTACACCTTC
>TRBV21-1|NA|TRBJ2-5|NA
CASSKSKETQYF
TGTGCCAGCAGCAAATCCAAAGAGACCCAGTACTTC
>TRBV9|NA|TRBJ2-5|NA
CASSEGGGDLETQYF
TGTGCCAGCAGCGAAGGGGGAGGGGATTTGGAGACCCAGTACTTC
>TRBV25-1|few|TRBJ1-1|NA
CASSAPGTPRGEAFF
TGTGCCAGCAGCGCTCCCGGGACACCGAGGGGTGAAGCTTTCTTT
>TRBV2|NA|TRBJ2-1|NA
CASSEPSPRDNEQFF
TGTGCCAGCAGTGAGCCTAGCCCCCGAGACAATGAGCAGTTCTTC
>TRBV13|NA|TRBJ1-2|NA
CASSLRTENYGYTF
TGTGCCAGCAGCCTACGGACAGAAAACTATGGCTACACCTTC
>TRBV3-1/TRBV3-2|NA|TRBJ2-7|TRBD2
CASSQGLAGDYYEQYF
TGTGCCAGCAGCCAAGGCCTAGCGGGAGATTACTACGAGCAGTACTTC
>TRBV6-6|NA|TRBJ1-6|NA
CASSYEGYNSPLHF
TGTGCCAGCAGTTACGAGGGTTATAATTCACCCCTCCACTTT
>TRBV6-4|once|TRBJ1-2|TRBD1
CASSVGQGASGYTF
TGTGCCAGCAGTGTCGGACAGGGGGCAAGTGGCTACACCTTC
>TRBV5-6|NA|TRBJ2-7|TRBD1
CASRRGQGSYEQYF
TGTGCCAGCAGGCGTGGACAGGGCTCCTACGAGCAGTACTTC
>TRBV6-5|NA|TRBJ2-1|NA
CASSYSPANEQFF
TGTGCCAGCAGTTACTCCCCAGCGAATGAGCAGTTCTTC
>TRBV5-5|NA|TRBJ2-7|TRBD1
CASSLAPGQGREQYF
TGTGCCAGCAGCTTGGCCCCGGGACAGGGCCGCGAGCAGTACTTC
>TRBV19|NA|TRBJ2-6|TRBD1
CASSPPLGQGGFFGANVLTF
TGTGCCAGTAGTCCCCCTCTTGGACAGGGGGGGTTTTTTGGGGCCAACGTCCTGACTTTC
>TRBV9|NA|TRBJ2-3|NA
CASSVDPDVNTDTQYF
TGTGCCAGCAGCGTAGATCCAGATGTTAACACAGATACGCAGTATTTT
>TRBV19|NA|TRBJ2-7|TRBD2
CASSIGGGAYEQYF
TGTGCCAGTAGTATCGGCGGGGGGGCCTACGAGCAGTACTTC
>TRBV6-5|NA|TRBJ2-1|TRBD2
CASRRGGSYNEQFF
TGTGCCTCACGTCGGGGGGGCTCCTACAATGAGCAGTTCTTC
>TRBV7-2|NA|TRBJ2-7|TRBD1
CASSRRDRGGGEQYF
TGTGCCAGCAGCCGCCGGGACAGGGGGGGAGGCGAGCAGTACTTC
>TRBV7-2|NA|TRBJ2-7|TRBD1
CASSSMDRGSYEQYF
TGTGCCAGCAGCTCGATGGACAGGGGATCCTACGAGCAGTACTTC
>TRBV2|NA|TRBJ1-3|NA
CASTRAGGNTIYF
TGTGCCAGCACAAGAGCGGGAGGAAACACCATATATTTT
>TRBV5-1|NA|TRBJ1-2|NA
CASSLGQGLGPNYGYTF
TGCGCCAGCAGCTTGGGGCAGGGCTTAGGTCCTAACTATGGCTACACCTTC
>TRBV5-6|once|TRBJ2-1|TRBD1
CASSFPLTGISSYNEQFF
TGTGCCAGCAGCTTCCCATTGACAGGGATAAGCTCCTACAATGAGCAGTTCTTC
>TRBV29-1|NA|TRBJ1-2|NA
CSVAPGQHDGYTF
TGCAGCGTGGCTCCGGGACAACACGATGGCTACACCTTC
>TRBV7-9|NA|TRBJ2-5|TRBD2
CASSPVGLAAPQETQYF
TGTGCCAGCAGCCCCGTTGGACTAGCGGCACCACAAGAGACCCAGTACTTC
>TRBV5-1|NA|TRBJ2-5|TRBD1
CASSSSPGQMEETQYF
TGCGCCAGCAGCTCATCACCGGGACAGATGGAAGAGACCCAGTACTTC
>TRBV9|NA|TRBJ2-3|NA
CASSVGDTGTDTQYF
TGTGCCAGCAGCGTAGGAGACACCGGCACAGATACGCAGTATTTT